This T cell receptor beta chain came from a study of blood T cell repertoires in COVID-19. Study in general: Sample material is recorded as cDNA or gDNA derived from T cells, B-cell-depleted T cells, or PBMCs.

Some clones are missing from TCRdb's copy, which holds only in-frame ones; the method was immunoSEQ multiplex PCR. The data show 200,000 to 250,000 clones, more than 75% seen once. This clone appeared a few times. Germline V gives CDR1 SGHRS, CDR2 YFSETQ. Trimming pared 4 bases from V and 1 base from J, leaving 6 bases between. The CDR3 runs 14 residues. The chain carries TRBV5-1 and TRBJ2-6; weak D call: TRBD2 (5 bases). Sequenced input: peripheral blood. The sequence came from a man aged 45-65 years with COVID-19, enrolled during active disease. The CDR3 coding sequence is TGCGCCAGCAGCACGGGATCTGGGGCCAACGTCCTGACTTTC. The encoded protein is CASSTGSGANVLTF. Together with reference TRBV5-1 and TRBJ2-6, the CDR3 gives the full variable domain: KAGVTQTPRYLIKTRGQQVTLSCSPISGHRSVSWYQQTPGQGLQFLFEYFSETQRNKGNFPGRFSGRQFSNSRSEMNVSTLELGDSALYLCASSTGSGANVLTFGAGSRLTVL.